This is a list of T cell receptor beta chains from one sample in a study of blood T cell repertoires in COVID-19. TCRdb's table, derived via immunoSEQ multiplex PCR, lists solely in-frame clones and lacks some. Among about 270,000 clones listed, about 90% were seen once. The sequenced sample was PBMCs or T cells enriched from blood (not recorded which). Receptor source: a woman aged 60-75 years who had recovered from COVID-19. Each CDR3 is given with its conserved first and last residue. The D gene is left open where the match is weak. Expanded clones get a size class; other rows say once, few or many, or leave the size out.

j_call d_call v_call cdr3_length clone_size cdr3_nt cdr3_aa
TRBJ1-1 NA TRBV7-9 11 NA TGTGCCGGAGGGGCAGGCACTGAAGCTTTCTTT CAGGAGTEAFF
TRBJ2-7 NA TRBV28 13 NA TGTGCCAGCAGTCCAGGGTTGGGCTACGAGCAGTACTTC CASSPGLGYEQYF
TRBJ1-2 NA TRBV30 13 NA TGTGCCTGGAGTGCTCGGCGACTACTAGGCTACACCTTC CAWSARRLLGYTF
TRBJ2-7 TRBD1 TRBV5-1 15 once TGCGCCAGCAGCGGATCAGGGGGCCGGTCCTACGAGCAGTACTTC CASSGSGGRSYEQYF
TRBJ2-4 NA TRBV28 15 NA TGTGCCAGCAGTTTTGGTCCGGGGGCCAAAAACATTCAGTACTTC CASSFGPGAKNIQYF
TRBJ2-4 NA TRBV12-3/TRBV12-4 12 NA TGTGCCAGCAGTGGCAGGGGATACATTCAGTACTTC CASSGRGYIQYF
TRBJ2-7 TRBD1 TRBV9 13 few TGTGCCAGCAGTCAGGGACAGGGTTACGAGCAGTACTTC CASSQGQGYEQYF
TRBJ2-7 NA TRBV7-8 15 NA TGTGCCAGCAGCTTAGGGCCAAGTAACTCCTACGAGCAGTACTTC CASSLGPSNSYEQYF
TRBJ1-1 TRBD1 TRBV30 12 NA TGTGCCTGGTTGACAGGGGGTACTGAAGCTTTCTTT CAWLTGGTEAFF
TRBJ1-2 NA TRBV9 13 NA TGTGCCAGCAGCGTAGACAGGACCCATGGCTACACCTTC CASSVDRTHGYTF
TRBJ1-1 NA TRBV9 14 NA TGTGCCAGCAGCGTAGAGGGAGGGAACACTGAAGCTTTCTTT CASSVEGGNTEAFF
TRBJ2-1 TRBD2 TRBV5-4 15 NA TGTGCCAGCAGCTTAGAAATGGGGGGGGACCGTGGGCAGTTCTTC CASSLEMGGDRGQFF
TRBJ1-5 TRBD1 TRBV6-5 15 NA TGTGCCAGCAGTTCGACAGGGTTAAGCAATCAGCCCCAGCATTTT CASSSTGLSNQPQHF
TRBJ2-1 TRBD1 TRBV7-8 18 NA TGTGCCAGCAGCTTAGACTACAGGGGGACGAGCTCCTACAATGAGCAGTTCTTC CASSLDYRGTSSYNEQFF
TRBJ1-5 TRBD1 TRBV28 14 NA TGTGCCAGCAGCCCGATCACAGGGGCGCAGCCCCAGCATTTT CASSPITGAQPQHF
TRBJ1-5 NA TRBV6-5 11 NA TGTGCCAGCAGCCTGTTGGCGCCCCAGCATTTT CASSLLAPQHF
TRBJ2-5 NA TRBV9 14 NA TGTGCCAGCAGCGTAGACGTCGAGTGGGAGACCCAGTACTTC CASSVDVEWETQYF
TRBJ2-2 TRBD2 TRBV14 17 NA TGTGCCAGCAGCCAAAATGTACTAGCGTTGGACACCGGGGAGCTGTTTTTT CASSQNVLALDTGELFF
TRBJ2-7 NA TRBV5-4 13 few TGTGCCAGCAGCTTGAACACCGAGGGCGAGCAGTACTTC CASSLNTEGEQYF
TRBJ1-2 NA TRBV10-2 13 NA TGCGCCAGCAGTGCAGGACTGAATTATGGCTACACCTTC CASSAGLNYGYTF
TRBJ2-7 TRBD1 TRBV7-9 12 NA TGTGCCACCGCGACAGGGATCTACGAGCAGTACTTC CATATGIYEQYF
TRBJ2-5 TRBD1 TRBV12-3/TRBV12-4 13 NA TGTGCCAGTCGGACAGGGACGAGGGAGACCCAGTACTTC CASRTGTRETQYF
TRBJ2-1 NA TRBV27 12 NA TGTGCCAGCACCTCAGGGTACAATGAGCAGTTCTTC CASTSGYNEQFF
TRBJ2-7 TRBD2 TRBV30 16 NA TGTGCCTGCACGGCCGGGGGGGCGCCCGGGCCCTACGAGCAGTACTTC CACTAGGAPGPYEQYF
TRBJ2-1 NA TRBV29-1 13 NA TGCAGTGGTACCCCAGGGGCGGACGATGAGCAGTTCTTC CSGTPGADDEQFF